This T cell receptor (beta chain) originates from a study of cytotoxic CD8 clonotypes in ibrutinib-treated CLL. Looking at the study overall: Of the patients, around 12 were relapsed/refractory, about 15 treatment-naive and 17 to 18 IGHV unmutated. Following a median about eleven months of treatment, with a range of 6 to 36, response samples were taken.

TCRdb's table, derived via immunoSEQ multiplex PCR, lists solely in-frame clones and lacks some. In the table there are a few hundred thousand clones, 70% of which are singletons. Whole-study findings and limits: There were few public clonotypes, and on treatment they contracted or stayed stable.

Comments on this clone: Its antigen is not known.

Germline assignment: CDR1 LGHNA and CDR2 YSLEER. The V end lost 1 base, the J end lost 11 bases, and 10 bases lay between the germline ends. The CDR3 is 12 amino acids. This chain uses TRBV4-3 with TRBJ2-3, with D perhaps TRBD1 (6 bases). Sample: PBMCs, taken after 24 months of ibrutinib treatment. The receptor was isolated from a human donor with chronic lymphocytic leukemia. The CDR3 nucleotides are TGCGCCAGCAGCCAAGCAAGGACAGAGCAGTATTTT. It yields the protein CASSQARTEQYF.